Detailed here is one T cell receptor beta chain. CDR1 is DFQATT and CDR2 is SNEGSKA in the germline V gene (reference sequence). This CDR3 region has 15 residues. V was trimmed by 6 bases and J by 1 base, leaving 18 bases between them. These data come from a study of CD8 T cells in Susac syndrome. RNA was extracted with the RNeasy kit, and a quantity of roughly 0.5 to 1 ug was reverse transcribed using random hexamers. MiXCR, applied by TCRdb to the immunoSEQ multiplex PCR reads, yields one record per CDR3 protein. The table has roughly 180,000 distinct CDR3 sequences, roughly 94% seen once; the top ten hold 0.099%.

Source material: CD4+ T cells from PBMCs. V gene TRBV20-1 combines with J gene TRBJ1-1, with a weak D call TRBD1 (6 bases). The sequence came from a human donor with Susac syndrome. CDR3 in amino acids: CSASGTLSRNTEAFF. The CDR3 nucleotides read TGCAGTGCCTCCGGGACACTTAGTAGGAACACTGAAGCTTTCTTT.